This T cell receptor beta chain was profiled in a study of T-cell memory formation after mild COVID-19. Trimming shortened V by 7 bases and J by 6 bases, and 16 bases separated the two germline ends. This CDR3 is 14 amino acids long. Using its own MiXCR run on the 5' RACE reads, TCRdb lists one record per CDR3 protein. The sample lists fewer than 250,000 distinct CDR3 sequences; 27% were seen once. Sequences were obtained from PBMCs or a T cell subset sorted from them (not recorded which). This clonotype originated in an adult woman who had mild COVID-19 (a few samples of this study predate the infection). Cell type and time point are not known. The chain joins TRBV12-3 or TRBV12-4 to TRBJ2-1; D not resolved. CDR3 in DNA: TGTGCCAGCACCAAAGGTCCCCAGTTCAATGAGCAGTTCTTC. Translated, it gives CASTKGPQFNEQFF.